This entry is about one T cell receptor beta chain. The data derive from a study of T cell responses to AZD1222 COVID-19 vaccine. Clones were read by immunoSEQ multiplex PCR, and TCRdb kept only the in-frame ones, dropping some. This sample has around 120,000 clones, with more than 85% found just once. There are 14 residues in the CDR3. Germline CDR1 is MRHNA and CDR2 is SNTAGT. Trimming took 10 bases from V and 3 from J; bases not matched to a gene: 7. The specimen comprised peripheral blood, sampled 28 days after the second AZD1222 dose. The V and J genes are TRBV6-4 and TRBJ2-1; 9 positions agree with TRBD2. The sequence derives from an adult who received the AZD1222 COVID-19 vaccine. Here the CDR3 DNA reads TGTGCCACGCGGGGGGGTAGAGACTACAATGAGCAGTTCTTC. It is translated as CATRGGRDYNEQFF.